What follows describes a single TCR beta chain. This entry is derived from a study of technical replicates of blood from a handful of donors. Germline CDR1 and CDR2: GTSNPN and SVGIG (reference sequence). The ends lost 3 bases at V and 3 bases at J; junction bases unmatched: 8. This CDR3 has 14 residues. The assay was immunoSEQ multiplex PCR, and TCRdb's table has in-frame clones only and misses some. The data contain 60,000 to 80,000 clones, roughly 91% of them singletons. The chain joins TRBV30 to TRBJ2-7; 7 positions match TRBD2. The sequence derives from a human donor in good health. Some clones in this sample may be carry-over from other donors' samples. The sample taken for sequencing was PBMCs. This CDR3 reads CAWSEDTGGYEQYF. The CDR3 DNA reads TGTGCCTGGAGCGAGGACACGGGAGGCTACGAGCAGTACTTC.